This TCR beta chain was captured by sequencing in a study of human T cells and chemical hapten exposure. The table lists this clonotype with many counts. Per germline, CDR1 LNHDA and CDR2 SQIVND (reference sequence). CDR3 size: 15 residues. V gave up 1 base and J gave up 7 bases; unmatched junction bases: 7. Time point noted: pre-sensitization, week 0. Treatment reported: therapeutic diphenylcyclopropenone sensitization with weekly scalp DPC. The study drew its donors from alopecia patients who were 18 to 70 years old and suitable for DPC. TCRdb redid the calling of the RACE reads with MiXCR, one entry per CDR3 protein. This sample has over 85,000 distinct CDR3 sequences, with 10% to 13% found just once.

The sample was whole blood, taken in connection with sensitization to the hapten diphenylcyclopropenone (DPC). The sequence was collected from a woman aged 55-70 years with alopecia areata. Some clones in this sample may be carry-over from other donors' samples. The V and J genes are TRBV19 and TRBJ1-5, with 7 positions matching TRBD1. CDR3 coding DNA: TGTGCCAGTAGTATAGGTGACAGGGTTCGCCAGCCCCAGCATTTT. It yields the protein CASSIGDRVRQPQHF.